Each of the 7 T cell receptor beta chains below was sequenced from the same sample in a study of cytomegalovirus exposure and HLA in healthy donors. Some clones are missing from TCRdb's copy, which holds only in-frame ones; the method was immunoSEQ multiplex PCR. The data hold some 140,000 clones, with 70% to 90% observed a single time. The sample taken for sequencing was PBMCs. Receptor source: a woman aged 30 to 39 in good health and CMV-seronegative.

This chain links TRBV5-5 with TRBJ2-1; 10 nucleotides match TRBD2. The germline CDR1 and CDR2 sequences are SGHKS and YYEKEE (reference sequence). The ends lost 1 base at V and 0 bases at J; junction bases unmatched: 10. This CDR3 has 19 amino acids. The CDR3 DNA is TGTGCCAGCAGCTTGTTTGGGCTAGCGGGGGCCTACTCCTACAATGAGCAGTTCTTC. Protein product: CASSLFGLAGAYSYNEQFF.

In this sample, this clone turned up a few times. The J gene is TRBJ1-4, the V gene TRBV2, with a weak D call TRBD1 (6 bases). Germline CDR1 is SNHLY and CDR2 is FYNNEI. The CDR3 covers 13 residues. Trimming pared 7 bases from V and 7 bases from J, leaving 13 bases between. The CDR3 coding sequence is TGTGCCAGCATTCGGGACACCGGTGAAAAACTGTTTTTT. It encodes CASIRDTGEKLFF.

The V call is TRBV14, the J call TRBJ1-6; no clear D gene. This CDR3 is 15 amino acids long. Trimming removed 3 bases from V and 4 bases from J, with 10 bases in between. CDR1 is SGHDN and CDR2 is FVKESK in the germline V gene. Here the CDR3 reads CASSHVTEYNSPLHF. The CDR3 nucleotides read TGTGCCAGCAGCCATGTGACGGAGTATAATTCACCCCTCCACTTT.

The rearrangement uses TRBV6-6 and TRBJ1-2, with D possibly matching TRBD1 (5 bases). The CDR3 runs to 14 residues. Between the trimmed V and J ends, which lost 10 bases and 4 bases, there was a span of 19 bases. CDR1 and CDR2 (germline): MNHNY, SVGAGI (reference sequence). The CDR3 nucleotides read TGTGCCACCAACGAACACAGGAATTTCTATGGCTACACCTTC. Its protein product is CATNEHRNFYGYTF.

The V gene is TRBV6-5, the J gene TRBJ1-6; 10 bases align to TRBD1. Per germline, CDR1 MNHEY and CDR2 SVGAGI. This CDR3 has 15 residues. V was clipped by 4 bases and J by 9 bases; unmatched bases: 6. CDR3 sequence reads: CASSSGDRGLSPLHF. DNA of the CDR3: TGTGCCAGCAGTTCAGGGGACAGGGGACTTTCACCCCTCCACTTT.

This clone has a single count. The rearrangement uses TRBV29-1 and TRBJ2-3, with D tentatively TRBD2 (5 bases). Between the trimmed V and J ends, which lost 4 bases and 2 bases, there was a span of 13 bases. Germline V CDR1 and CDR2: SQVTM, ANQGSEA. The CDR3 loop spans 14 amino acids. This CDR3 reads CSVAGAEPTDTQYF. CDR3 coding DNA: TGCAGCGTTGCTGGAGCGGAGCCCACAGATACGCAGTATTTT.

This clone appeared once. The chain uses TRBV6-6 and TRBJ2-7; D call uncertain. The CDR3 is made up of 15 amino acids. CDR1 is MNHNY and CDR2 is SVGAGI in the germline V gene (reference sequence). The germline V and J ends were trimmed by 0 bases and 3 bases, with 12 bases remaining between them. The CDR3 sequence is CASSYSAPTGYEQYF. The CDR3 nucleotides read TGTGCCAGCAGTTACTCTGCTCCCACGGGCTACGAGCAGTACTTC.